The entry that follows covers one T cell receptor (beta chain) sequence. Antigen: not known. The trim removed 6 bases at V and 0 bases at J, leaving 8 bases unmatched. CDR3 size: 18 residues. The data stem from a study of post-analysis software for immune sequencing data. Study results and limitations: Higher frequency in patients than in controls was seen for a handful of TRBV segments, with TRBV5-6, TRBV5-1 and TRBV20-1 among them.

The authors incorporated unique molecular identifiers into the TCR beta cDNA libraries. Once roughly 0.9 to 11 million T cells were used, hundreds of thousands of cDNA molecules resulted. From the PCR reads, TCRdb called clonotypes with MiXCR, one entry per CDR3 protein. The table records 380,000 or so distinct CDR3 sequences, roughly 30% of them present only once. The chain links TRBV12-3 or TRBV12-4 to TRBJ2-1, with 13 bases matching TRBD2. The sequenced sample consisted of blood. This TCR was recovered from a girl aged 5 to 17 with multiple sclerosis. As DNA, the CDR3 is TGTGCCAGCAGCTGGACTAGCGGGGGAATGAGCTCCTACAATGAGCAGTTCTTC. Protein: CASSWTSGGMSSYNEQFF.